This T cell receptor (beta chain) is drawn from a study of blood T cell repertoires in COVID-19. On the study more broadly: Acute and convalescent COVID-19 specimens originated in the United States, Italy and Spain. Sources were T cells, B-cell-depleted T cells, or PBMCs; the material itself was cDNA or gDNA.

Original methodology: The assay estimated nucleated cells by amplifying reference gene primers. Assay: immunoSEQ multiplex PCR; the TCRdb copy retains only in-frame clones and omits some. D and trimming come from the DNA, and the V and J calls and clone size come from that table. Altogether a few hundred thousand clones are present, around 80% being singletons, with the ten largest covering 3.4%. The V gene end was trimmed by 8 bases and the J gene end by 5 bases; junction bases not matched to a gene: 6. There are 14 residues in the CDR3. Germline CDR1 SQVTM, CDR2 ANQGSEA. This clone was picked up one time.

Sequencing input: peripheral blood. The sequence came from a woman between 18 and 29 years old with acute or convalescent COVID-19. This chain connects TRBV29-1 to TRBJ2-5, with 15 bases aligning to TRBD2. CDR3 sequence (DNA): TGCAGCTCAGGACTAGCGGGAGGGCTCGAGACCCAGTACTTC. It yields the protein CSSGLAGGLETQYF.